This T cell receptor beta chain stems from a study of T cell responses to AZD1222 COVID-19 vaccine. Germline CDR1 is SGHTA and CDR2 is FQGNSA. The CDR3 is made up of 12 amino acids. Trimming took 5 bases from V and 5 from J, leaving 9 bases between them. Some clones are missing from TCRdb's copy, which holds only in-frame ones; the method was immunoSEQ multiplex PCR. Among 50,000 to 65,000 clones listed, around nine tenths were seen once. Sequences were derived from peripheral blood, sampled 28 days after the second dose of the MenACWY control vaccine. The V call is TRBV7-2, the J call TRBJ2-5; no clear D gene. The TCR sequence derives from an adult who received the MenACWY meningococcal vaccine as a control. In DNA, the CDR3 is TGTGCCAGCAGCGCTTCCAGGGAGACCCAGTACTTC. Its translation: CASSASRETQYF.